The rows below give T cell receptor beta chains drawn from one sample of a study of monozygotic twins with inflammatory bowel disease. Each CDR3 protein gets one entry in TCRdb, which reprocessed the 5' RACE reads and gives no DNA. In total, the table holds roughly 120,000 distinct CDR3 sequences. Sample: blood. The receptor set was obtained from a human donor with ulcerative colitis or Crohn's disease, or a healthy co-twin of an affected twin (not recorded which). Both conserved end residues are part of each CDR3.

TRBV29-1	TRBJ1-6	CSALNGDTHNSPLHF
TRBV5-4	TRBJ2-1	CASSPRLAGDNEQFF
TRBV6-1	TRBJ2-2	CASSERGLNTGELFF
TRBV5-1	TRBJ1-1	CASSLKNTEAFF
TRBV19	TRBJ1-5	CASSILEAPGNQPQHF
TRBV12-3/TRBV12-4	TRBJ1-1	CASSSNTVAEAFF
TRBV20-1	TRBJ2-1	CSARDRLAGDNEQFF
TRBV7-2	TRBJ2-7	CASSLVSEQYF
TRBV20-1	TRBJ2-7	CSAFRDSSSYEQYF
TRBV20-1	TRBJ2-7	CSAREGGFYEQYF
TRBV20-1	TRBJ2-7	CSARDGRGTSGEQYF
TRBV28	TRBJ1-2	CASTLMDRGGYGYTF
TRBV6-5	TRBJ1-3	CASSSPQVSISGNTIYF
TRBV19	TRBJ1-1	CASSIDPSQGTEAFF
TRBV12-3/TRBV12-4	TRBJ2-3	CASSLGQAADTQYF
TRBV5-1	TRBJ2-7	CASSLRAGGYEQYF
TRBV4-2	TRBJ2-5	CASSQGGSGGTYQETQYF
TRBV20-1	TRBJ2-7	CSAQNYFYEQYF
TRBV5-6	TRBJ1-2	CASSLSLAAYYGYTF
TRBV7-3	TRBJ2-1	CASSSPNNEQFF
TRBV5-1	TRBJ1-1	CASSLNPPTGEAFF
TRBV5-6	TRBJ2-1	CASSLRETSSYNEQFF
TRBV12-3/TRBV12-4	TRBJ1-5	CASSRGQFGGNQPQHF
TRBV24-1	TRBJ1-1	CATSDLQRAFF
TRBV5-8	TRBJ1-1	CASSFSVRAGAFF
TRBV9	TRBJ1-6	CASSVQGDGSPLHF
TRBV6-2/TRBV6-3	TRBJ1-5	CASSWTADKQPQHF
TRBV6-5	TRBJ2-5	CASSYDGGEHQETQYF
TRBV19	TRBJ1-2	CASSIYVGPNYGYTF
TRBV12-3/TRBV12-4	TRBJ1-6	CASSHRGRDSPLHF
TRBV28	TRBJ1-2	CASSLYGSSNYGYTF